This T cell receptor beta chain appears in the sequencing data of a study of cytomegalovirus exposure and HLA in healthy donors. CDR3 length: 17 residues. Trimming at V came to 0 bases and at J to 7 bases, leaving 11 bases not matched to a gene. Germline loops: CDR1 SGHRS, CDR2 YFSETQ. Assay used: immunoSEQ multiplex PCR; TCRdb lists only in-frame clones, some missing. The table has some 130,000 clones, approximately 94% seen once; the top ten hold approximately 1.8%. Study-level points and caveats: Cytomegalovirus-associated status was assigned to about 150 TCR beta chains. High specificity and sensitivity for cytomegalovirus status were reported for the classifier.

A word on this clone: Its antigen is unknown.

This clonotype was sampled from a man aged 18 to 30 in good health and CMV-seropositive. The sample comprised PBMCs. The chain carries TRBV5-1 and TRBJ2-1; 9 nucleotides align to TRBD2. CDR3 coding DNA: TGCGCCAGCAGCTTGGAGGGGACTAGCTCATCTATTAATGAGCAGTTCTTC. Translation: CASSLEGTSSSINEQFF. The variable domain in full, with the rest retrieved from reference TRBV5-1 and TRBJ2-1, is KAGVTQTPRYLIKTRGQQVTLSCSPISGHRSVSWYQQTPGQGLQFLFEYFSETQRNKGNFPGRFSGRQFSNSRSEMNVSTLELGDSALYLCASSLEGTSSSINEQFFGPGTRLTVL.